These 6 T cell receptor beta chains came from one sample sequenced in a study of blood T cell repertoires in COVID-19. Profiling relied on immunoSEQ multiplex PCR, and the TCRdb table lists in-frame clones only, not all of them. The data show some 320,000 clones, 85% to 95% seen once. Sequenced sample: PBMCs or T cells enriched from blood (not recorded which). These receptors all stem from a woman aged 25 to 39 who had been exposed to COVID-19.

This chain uses TRBV11-3 with TRBJ1-1; possible D gene TRBD1, 6 bases. CDR1 is SGHNT and CDR2 is YENEEA in the germline V gene. This CDR3 contains 15 residues. V gave up 4 bases and J gave up 5 bases, with 17 bases separating them. DNA for the CDR3: TGTGCCAGCAGCTCCTCACAGGGAAGGGGAACTGAAGCTTTCTTT. Translated, it gives CASSSSQGRGTEAFF. The full variable domain, its missing parts supplied by reference TRBV11-3 and TRBJ1-1, is EAGVVQSPRYKIIEKKQPVAFWCNPISGHNTLYWYLQNLGQGPELLIRYENEEAVDDSQLPKDRFSAERLKGVDSTLKIQPAELGDSAVYLCASSSSQGRGTEAFFGQGTRLTVV.

The J gene is TRBJ2-5, the V gene TRBV9; TRBD1 might be the D (8 bases). CDR1 is SGDLS, CDR2 YYNGEE, per germline. The length of the CDR3 is 16 residues. Trimming removed 3 bases at V and 1 base at J, with 16 bases between. The CDR3 sequence: CASSAYRGGFQETQYF. The CDR3 DNA reads as TGTGCCAGCAGCGCCTACAGGGGGGGGTTCCAAGAGACCCAGTACTTC.

The V gene is TRBV2, the J gene TRBJ1-3; D is possibly TRBD1 (5 bases). This CDR3 region has 16 residues. The V end lost 3 bases, the J end lost 3 bases, and 15 bases lay between the germline ends. Germline V gives CDR1 SNHLY, CDR2 FYNNEI. CDR3 amino acids: CASSDRAGIGGNTIYF. The CDR3 bases are TGTGCCAGCAGTGACAGGGCGGGAATCGGTGGAAACACCATATATTTT.

This chain connects TRBV27 to TRBJ1-2; 10 nucleotides line up with TRBD1. Unmatched junction bases numbered 10, after V lost 5 bases and J lost 13 bases. The CDR3 contains 13 residues. Per germline, CDR1 MNHEY and CDR2 SMNVEV (reference sequence). Here the CDR3 DNA reads TGTGCCAGCAGTGGGACAGGGGCTAGTAAATTCACCTTC. Protein: CASSGTGASKFTF.

The chain carries TRBV19 and TRBJ1-5; 7 bases line up with TRBD1. The germline gives CDR1 LNHDA, CDR2 SQIVND (reference sequence). The CDR3 contains 15 residues. Trimming at V came to 3 bases and at J to 7 bases, leaving 9 bases not matched to a gene. This CDR3 reads CASSIIGHRGQPQHF. The CDR3, as DNA: TGTGCCAGTAGTATTATTGGACACAGGGGACAGCCCCAGCATTTT.

CDR3 bases: TGTGCCAGCAGTGGTGGACTAGCGGGGCGACAAGAGACCCAGTACTTC. Residues: CASSGGLAGRQETQYF. The rearrangement joins TRBV6-1 to TRBJ2-5; 12 bases agree with TRBD2. The V and J ends lost 4 bases and 2 bases, in that order; junction bases with no gene match: 5. The germline gives CDR1 MNHNS, CDR2 SASEGT. The CDR3 length is 16 residues.